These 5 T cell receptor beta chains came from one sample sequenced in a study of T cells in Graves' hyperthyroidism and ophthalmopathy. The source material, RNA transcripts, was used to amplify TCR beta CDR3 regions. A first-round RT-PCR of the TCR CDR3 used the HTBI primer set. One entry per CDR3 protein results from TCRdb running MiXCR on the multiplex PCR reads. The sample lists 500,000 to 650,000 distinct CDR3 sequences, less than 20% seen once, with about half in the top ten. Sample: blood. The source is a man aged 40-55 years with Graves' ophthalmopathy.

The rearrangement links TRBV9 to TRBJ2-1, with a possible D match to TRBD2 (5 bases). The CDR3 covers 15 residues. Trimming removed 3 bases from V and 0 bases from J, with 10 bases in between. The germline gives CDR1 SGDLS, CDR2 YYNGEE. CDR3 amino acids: CASSGAVNSYNEQFF. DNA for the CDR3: TGTGCCAGCAGCGGAGCGGTGAACTCCTACAATGAGCAGTTCTTC.

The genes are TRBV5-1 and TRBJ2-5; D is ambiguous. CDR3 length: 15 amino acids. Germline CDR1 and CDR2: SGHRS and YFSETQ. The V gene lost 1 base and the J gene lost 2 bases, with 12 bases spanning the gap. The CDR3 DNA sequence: TGCGCCAGCAGCTTGAGGCCCGGAATTCAAGAGACCCAGTACTTC. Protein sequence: CASSLRPGIQETQYF.

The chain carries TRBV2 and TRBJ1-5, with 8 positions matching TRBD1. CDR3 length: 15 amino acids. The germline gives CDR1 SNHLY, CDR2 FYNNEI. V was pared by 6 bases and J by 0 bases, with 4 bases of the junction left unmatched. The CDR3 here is CASRRDRGSNQPQHF. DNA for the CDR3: TGTGCCAGCAGACGCGACAGGGGTAGCAATCAGCCCCAGCATTTT.

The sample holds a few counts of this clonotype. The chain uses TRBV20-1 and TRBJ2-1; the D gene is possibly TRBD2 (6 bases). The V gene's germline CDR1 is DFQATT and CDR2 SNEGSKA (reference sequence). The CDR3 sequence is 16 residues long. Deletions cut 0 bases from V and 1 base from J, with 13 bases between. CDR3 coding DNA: TGCAGTGCTAGAGATCTCAGCGGGCCGTCCTACAATGAGCAGTTCTTC. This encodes CSARDLSGPSYNEQFF.

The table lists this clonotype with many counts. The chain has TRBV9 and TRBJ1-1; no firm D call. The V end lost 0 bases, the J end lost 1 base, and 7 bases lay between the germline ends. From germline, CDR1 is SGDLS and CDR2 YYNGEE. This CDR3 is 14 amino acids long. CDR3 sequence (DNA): TGTGCCAGCAGCGTAGTCGGATCGAACACTGAAGCTTTCTTT. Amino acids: CASSVVGSNTEAFF.